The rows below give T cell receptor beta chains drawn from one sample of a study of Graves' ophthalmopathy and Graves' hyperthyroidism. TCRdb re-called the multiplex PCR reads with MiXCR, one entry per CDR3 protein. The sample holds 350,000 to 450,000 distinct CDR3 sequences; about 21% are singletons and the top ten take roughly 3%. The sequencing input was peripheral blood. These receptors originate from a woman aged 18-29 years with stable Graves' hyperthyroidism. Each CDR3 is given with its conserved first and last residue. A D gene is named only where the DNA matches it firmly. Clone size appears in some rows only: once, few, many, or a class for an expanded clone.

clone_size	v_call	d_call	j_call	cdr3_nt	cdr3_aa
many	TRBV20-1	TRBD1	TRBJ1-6	TGCAGTGCTAGAGATCAAGGGACAGCGTATAATTCACCCCTCCACTTT	CSARDQGTAYNSPLHF
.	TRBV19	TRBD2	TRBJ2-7	TGTGCCAGTAGTATATCTAGCGGAATCTACGAGCAGTACTTC	CASSISSGIYEQYF
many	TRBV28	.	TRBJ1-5	TGTGCCAGCACCCCCCAGCGGGACAGCAATCAGCCCCAGCATTTT	CASTPQRDSNQPQHF
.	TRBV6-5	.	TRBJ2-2	TGTGCCAGCAGGTACCTTAGCGGAGCGAACACCGGGGAGCTGTTTTTT	CASRYLSGANTGELFF
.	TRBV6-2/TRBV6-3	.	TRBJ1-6	TGTGCCAGCAGTTATTCTAGGACAGAGGTTTCACCCCTCCACTTT	CASSYSRTEVSPLHF
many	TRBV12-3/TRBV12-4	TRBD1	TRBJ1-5	TGTGCCAGCAGTTTGGACAGGTTGGGCCCAAAAGCGGATCAGCCCCAGCATTTT	CASSLDRLGPKADQPQHF
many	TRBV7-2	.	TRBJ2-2	TGTGCCAGCAGCTACGACCTGAACACCGGGGAGCTGTTTTTT	CASSYDLNTGELFF
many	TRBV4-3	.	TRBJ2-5	TGCGCCAGCAGCCAAGATCCCCGGGGGTCGGAGACCCAGTACTTC	CASSQDPRGSETQYF
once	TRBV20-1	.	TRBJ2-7	TGCAGTGCTAGCTTTCCCTACGAGCAGTACTTC	CSASFPYEQYF
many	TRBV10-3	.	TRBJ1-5	TGTGCCATCAGTGAGTCGGGTCCGGGCAATCAGCCCCAGCATTTT	CAISESGPGNQPQHF
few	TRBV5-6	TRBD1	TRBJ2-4	TGTGCCAGCAGCCGAGCGACAGGGTTGGTAGCCAAAAACATTCAGTACTTC	CASSRATGLVAKNIQYF
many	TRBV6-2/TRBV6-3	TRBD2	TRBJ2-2	TGTGCCAGCACCGAACTACCCCGTGCTAGCGGTAACACCGGGGAGCTGTTTTTT	CASTELPRASGNTGELFF
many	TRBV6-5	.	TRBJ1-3	TGTGCCAGCAGTTACTCGCATTACTCTGGAAACACCATATATTTT	CASSYSHYSGNTIYF
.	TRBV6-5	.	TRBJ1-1	TGTGCCAGCAGTTACTCCGAAGCGGGTGAAGCTTTCTTT	CASSYSEAGEAFF
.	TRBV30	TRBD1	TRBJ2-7	TGTGCCTGGAGTACCGGGACAGCCTACGAGCAGTACTTC	CAWSTGTAYEQYF
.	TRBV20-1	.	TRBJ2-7	TGCAGTGCTAGAGATATTTCTTATTCCTACGAGCAGTACTTC	CSARDISYSYEQYF
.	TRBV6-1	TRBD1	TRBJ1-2	TGTGCCAGCAGGCGTACCGGGACAGGGGGCCTCAACTATGGCTACACCTTC	CASRRTGTGGLNYGYTF
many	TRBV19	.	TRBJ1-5	TGTGCCAGTAGTATAGAGGGAGGGACTAATCAGCCCCAGCATTTT	CASSIEGGTNQPQHF
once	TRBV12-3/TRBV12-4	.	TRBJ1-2	TGTGCCAGCAGACTAGGGGGGTCCCCTAGCCTCTATGGCTACACCTTC	CASRLGGSPSLYGYTF